This TCR beta chain derives from a study of OX40 agonist ivuxolimab in advanced cancers. Study information: The dose of intravenous ivuxolimab that patients received every 2 weeks ranged from 0.01 to 10 mg/kg. It was permissible to have had prior anti-PD-1, anti-PD-L1 or anti-CTLA-4 therapy, and around 40% had some.

At cycle 4 day 1, cycle 7 day 1, and baseline, blood was sampled. With regard to this clone: Its specificity is not known.

The study, taken as a whole, reports: It was not determined which antigens were specifically recognized by the peripheral T cells that had undergone clonal expansion.

Sequencing was performed with immunoSEQ multiplex PCR; in TCRdb, only in-frame clones are kept and a portion is missing. Of about 77,000 clones in the sample, roughly 89% were seen once. Germline CDR1 SGHRS, CDR2 YFSETQ. Trimming shortened V by 4 bases and J by 4 bases, and 9 bases separated the two germline ends. This CDR3 region has 13 residues. The input for sequencing was CD4+ or CD8+ T cells sorted from blood, taken in a trial of the OX40 agonist ivuxolimab. The clonotype comes from an adult with an advanced solid tumor such as melanoma, head and neck, liver or kidney cancer. The chain uses TRBV5-1 and TRBJ2-1, with D perhaps matching TRBD1 (6 bases). DNA for the CDR3: TGCGCCAGCAGCGTTGACAGGTACAATGAGCAGTTCTTC. This translates into CASSVDRYNEQFF.